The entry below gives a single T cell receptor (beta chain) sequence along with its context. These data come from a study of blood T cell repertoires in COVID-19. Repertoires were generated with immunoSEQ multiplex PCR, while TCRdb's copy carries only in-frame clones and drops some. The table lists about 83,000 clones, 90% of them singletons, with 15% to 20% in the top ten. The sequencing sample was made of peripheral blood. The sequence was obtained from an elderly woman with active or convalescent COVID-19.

This chain's CDR3 is CASSIEGLRLTDTQYF. DNA for the CDR3: TGTGCCAGTAGTATAGAAGGTCTGAGACTCACAGATACGCAGTATTTT. This sequence joins TRBV19 and TRBJ2-3; D remains ambiguous. Deletions cut 0 bases from V and 2 bases from J, with 12 bases between. The V gene's germline CDR1 is LNHDA and CDR2 SQIVND (reference sequence). This CDR3 contains 16 residues.